This T cell receptor (beta chain) was observed in a study of shared clonotypes between healthy human individuals. The germline V gene has CDR1 SGHTA and CDR2 FQGNSA. V was trimmed by 5 bases and J by 7 bases, leaving 12 bases between them. The length of the CDR3 is 13 residues. Sequencing was performed with immunoSEQ multiplex PCR; in TCRdb, only in-frame clones are kept and a portion is missing. The data show hundreds of thousands of clones, with less than 85% seen just once and roughly 1.7% held by the top ten. Sequenced material: memory CD4+ T cells sorted from blood. Sample subset: CD45RA-negative fraction. The receptor was derived from a woman aged 25 to 39 in good health. This chain uses TRBV7-2 with TRBJ2-1, with D hard to call. The CDR3 loop reads CASSPRTQNEQFF. CDR3 sequence (DNA): TGTGCCAGCAGCCCCCGGACGCAAAATGAGCAGTTCTTC.